The 22 T cell receptor beta chains below all came from one sample that was sequenced in a study of blood T cell repertoires in COVID-19. Sequenced by immunoSEQ multiplex PCR; TCRdb stores in-frame clones only, minus some. The sample consists of fewer than 200,000 clones, 60% to 80% of them appearing once. The sequenced sample consisted of peripheral blood. These receptors were obtained from a woman in her 70s with acute or convalescent COVID-19.

This clone has a handful of counts. The chain recombines TRBV7-2 with TRBJ2-7, with D perhaps matching TRBD2 (6 bases). Trimming removed 3 bases from V and 6 bases from J, with 9 bases in between. CDR1 SGHTA and CDR2 FQGNSA come from the germline V gene. This CDR3 is 12 amino acids long. CDR3 sequence reads: CASSFTSFEQYF. CDR3 bases: TGTGCCAGCAGCTTCACTAGCTTCGAGCAGTACTTC. The complete variable domain, with remaining parts taken from reference TRBV7-2 and TRBJ2-7, reads GAGVSQSPSNKVTEKGKDVELRCDPISGHTALYWYRQSLGQGLEFLIYFQGNSAPDKSGLPSDRFSAERTGGSVSTLTIQRTQQEDSAVYLCASSFTSFEQYFGPGTRLTVT.

This chain joins TRBV19 and TRBJ2-5; 8 positions agree with TRBD2. The CDR3 runs to 16 residues. The V segment lost 4 bases and the J segment 2 bases; nucleotides outside the gene matches: 9. Germline CDR1 LNHDA, CDR2 SQIVND (reference sequence). The CDR3 DNA is TGTGCCAGTAGTAGCAGGCGGGAGGCCGGACAAGAGACCCAGTACTTC. Residues: CASSSRREAGQETQYF.

The chain recombines TRBV29-1 with TRBJ2-2, with TRBD2 identical over 11 bases. The length of the CDR3 is 13 residues. V trimming: 6 bases; J trimming: 6 bases; junction bases outside the gene matches: 3. Germline-derived CDR1 and CDR2 are SQVTM and ANQGSEA. The CDR3 here is CSVGTSGSGELFF. The CDR3 nucleotides read TGCAGCGTCGGGACTAGCGGATCCGGGGAGCTGTTTTTT.

This sequence joins TRBV7-9 and TRBJ1-4; D perhaps matches TRBD1 (6 bases). The CDR3 length is 14 residues. Germline V lookup: CDR1 SEHNR, CDR2 FQNEAQ (reference sequence). V was trimmed by 3 bases and J by 8 bases, leaving 13 bases between them. The CDR3 reads CASSLDRFGEKLFF. The DNA for the CDR3 is TGTGCCAGCAGCTTGGACAGATTCGGCGAAAAACTGTTTTTT.

This clone occurred a few times. The chain carries TRBV7-2 and TRBJ1-2; D is possibly TRBD1 (5 bases). Germline lookup yields CDR1 SGHTA and CDR2 FQGNSA. The CDR3 has 13 amino acids. With 1 base removed from V and 5 bases from J, the gap between germline ends came to 8 bases. CDR3 loop: CASSLVTAYGYTF. The CDR3 DNA reads TGTGCCAGCAGCTTAGTGACAGCGTATGGCTACACCTTC. Filled out from reference TRBV7-2 and TRBJ1-2, the complete variable domain reads GAGVSQSPSNKVTEKGKDVELRCDPISGHTALYWYRQSLGQGLEFLIYFQGNSAPDKSGLPSDRFSAERTGGSVSTLTIQRTQQEDSAVYLCASSLVTAYGYTFGSGTRLTVV.

This chain joins TRBV5-1 and TRBJ2-1, with TRBD1 matching over 8 bases. This CDR3 region has 14 residues. Germline V gene sequence: CDR1 SGHRS, CDR2 YFSETQ. V lost 0 bases, J lost 4 bases, and 0 bases stayed unmatched. Here the CDR3 reads CASSLGQGYNEQFF. CDR3 nucleotide sequence: TGCGCCAGCAGCTTGGGACAGGGGTACAATGAGCAGTTCTTC. Full variable domain (outside the CDR3, taken from reference TRBV5-1 and TRBJ2-1): KAGVTQTPRYLIKTRGQQVTLSCSPISGHRSVSWYQQTPGQGLQFLFEYFSETQRNKGNFPGRFSGRQFSNSRSEMNVSTLELGDSALYLCASSLGQGYNEQFFGPGTRLTVL.

V usage is TRBV6-2 or TRBV6-3 and J usage is TRBJ2-2; tentative D call: TRBD1 (5 bases). Germline assignment: CDR1 MNHEY and CDR2 SVGEGT. The ends were cut back, 6 bases at V and 3 bases at J, with 14 bases in the middle. The CDR3 is 15 amino acids. Here the CDR3 reads CASSTPGRHTGELFF. The CDR3, as DNA: TGTGCCAGCAGCACTCCAGGGCGTCACACCGGGGAGCTGTTTTTT.

The V call is TRBV30, the J call TRBJ1-4; D gene unclear. This CDR3 is built from 11 residues. The V and J ends lost 0 bases and 10 bases respectively, with 6 bases between them. Germline V gives CDR1 GTSNPN, CDR2 SVGIG (reference sequence). The CDR3 coding sequence is TGTGCCTGGAGTGTGGGAGGAAAACTGTTTTTT. It yields the protein CAWSVGGKLFF.

This chain uses TRBV2 with TRBJ2-7; TRBD2 agrees at 9 bases. Germline V gene lookup returns CDR1 SNHLY and CDR2 FYNNEI. V shed 0 bases, J shed 6 bases, and the junction held 9 bases outside the gene matches. The CDR3 sequence is 16 residues long. CDR3 protein: CASSEALAGGPIEQYF. The CDR3 DNA sequence: TGTGCCAGCAGTGAAGCACTGGCGGGAGGGCCTATCGAGCAGTACTTC.

V gene TRBV9 combines with J gene TRBJ2-2, with D hard to call. The CDR3 totals 15 residues. CDR1 is SGDLS, CDR2 YYNGEE, per germline. V lost 0 bases to trimming and J lost 3 bases, with 9 bases between them. The DNA for the CDR3 is TGTGCCAGCAGCGTAGGCCGGAGCCACACCGGGGAGCTGTTTTTT. It encodes CASSVGRSHTGELFF.

This chain links TRBV25-1 with TRBJ1-2; 9 nucleotides agree with TRBD1. Looked up from germline, CDR1 is MGHDK and CDR2 is SYGVNS. The ends lost 3 bases at V and 4 bases at J; junction bases unmatched: 9. This CDR3 is built from 16 residues. CDR3 amino acids: CASSESGDRGIYGYTF. As DNA, the CDR3 is TGTGCCAGCAGTGAGTCAGGTGACAGGGGGATCTATGGCTACACCTTC.

This clone was detected only a few times. This chain joins TRBV2 and TRBJ2-7; 8 bases are a match to TRBD1. Looked up from germline, CDR1 is SNHLY and CDR2 is FYNNEI. The CDR3 runs to 15 residues. Trimming cost V 5 bases and J 0 bases; bases outside gene matches: 6. The CDR3 loop is CASSSDRVTSYEQYF. The CDR3 DNA reads TGTGCCAGCAGTTCGGACAGGGTAACCTCCTACGAGCAGTACTTC.

This chain uses TRBV19 with TRBJ2-2, with 8 bases lining up with TRBD2. Trimming at V came to 5 bases and at J to 5 bases, leaving 13 bases not matched to a gene. This CDR3 region has 17 residues. The germline V gene has CDR1 LNHDA and CDR2 SQIVND (reference sequence). This CDR3 reads CASSQHGRALVTGELFF. CDR3 nucleotide sequence: TGTGCCAGTAGTCAACACGGGAGGGCCCTCGTAACCGGGGAGCTGTTTTTT.

J is TRBJ2-7 and V is TRBV19; 8 bases are a match to TRBD2. This CDR3 contains 14 residues. The ends lost 7 bases at V and 6 bases at J; junction bases unmatched: 11. Germline-derived CDR1 and CDR2 are LNHDA and SQIVND (reference sequence). CDR3 protein: CASNSRTSICEQYF. The CDR3 DNA is TGTGCCAGTAATTCACGGACTAGCATTTGCGAGCAGTACTTC.

The chain carries TRBV24-1 and TRBJ1-5; TRBD1 might be the D (6 bases). Germline V lookup: CDR1 KGHDR, CDR2 SFDVKD. V dropped 3 bases and J dropped 0 bases, with 17 bases sitting between them. The CDR3 spans 18 residues. CDR3 sequence reads: CATSDRDTRVYSNQPQHF. The CDR3 DNA is TGTGCCACCAGTGATCGGGACACGAGGGTGTATAGCAATCAGCCCCAGCATTTT.

This clone occurred many times. The chain has TRBV27 and TRBJ1-1, with TRBD1 identical over 8 bases. This CDR3 has 14 amino acids. With 5 bases clipped from V and 3 bases from J, the junction kept 5 bases outside the gene matches. CDR1 and CDR2 (germline): MNHEY, SMNVEV (reference sequence). In DNA form, the CDR3 reads TGTGCCAGCAGTCGGACAGGGCGGGACACTGAAGCTTTCTTT. It encodes CASSRTGRDTEAFF.

The rearrangement uses TRBV2 and TRBJ2-1; D unresolved. Trimming shortened V by 5 bases and J by 3 bases, and 14 bases separated the two germline ends. Germline-derived CDR1 and CDR2 are SNHLY and FYNNEI. The CDR3 has 15 residues. CDR3 region: CASSPLAAYYNEQFF. In DNA form, the CDR3 reads TGTGCCAGCAGTCCGTTAGCCGCTTACTACAATGAGCAGTTCTTC.

V and J are TRBV29-1 and TRBJ2-2; maybe TRBD2 (6 bases). Germline V gene data show CDR1 as SQVTM and CDR2 as ANQGSEA. Trimming shortened V by 4 bases and J by 4 bases, and 13 bases separated the two germline ends. The CDR3 runs 14 residues. The CDR3 coding sequence is TGCAGCGTTGCTCTCGGGAGCGGCACCGGGGAGCTGTTTTTT. Protein sequence: CSVALGSGTGELFF.

This rearrangement joins TRBV29-1 to TRBJ1-2; D call uncertain. Between the trimmed V and J ends, which lost 1 base and 3 bases, there was a span of 9 bases. Germline values: CDR1 SQVTM, CDR2 ANQGSEA. This CDR3 spans 13 amino acids. This CDR3 reads CSVEGPVDYGYTF. CDR3 bases: TGCAGCGTTGAAGGCCCAGTGGACTATGGCTACACCTTC.

V usage is TRBV19 and J usage is TRBJ2-5; no reliable D call. Germline values: CDR1 LNHDA, CDR2 SQIVND (reference sequence). The CDR3 is made up of 13 amino acids. Trimming left V 3 bases short and J 3 bases short, with 8 bases between. The CDR3 protein is CASSISVEETQYF. The CDR3 nucleotides are TGTGCCAGTAGTATTTCTGTAGAAGAGACCCAGTACTTC.

The chain joins TRBV12-3 or TRBV12-4 to TRBJ1-2; 9 bases are a match to TRBD1. This CDR3 region has 13 residues. The J segment lost 7 bases and the V segment lost 7 bases, leaving 7 bases of the junction unmatched. CDR3 nucleotides: TGTGCCAGCAACATGGGACAGGGCAGTGGCTACACCTTC. Residues: CASNMGQGSGYTF.

This clone was counted only a few times. J is TRBJ1-6 and V is TRBV21-1. TRBV21-1 is a pseudogene. This CDR3 spans 19 amino acids. CDR3 DNA: TGTGCCAGCAGCAAACGAAGACTCTTTCTAAGCTCCTATAATTCACCCCTCCACTTT. It specifies CASSKRRLFLSSYNSPLHF.